The sequence of this TCR beta chain was determined in a study of blood T cell repertoires in COVID-19. Original processing methods: Amplification of reference gene primers provided the estimated nucleated cell counts. Assay: immunoSEQ multiplex PCR; the TCRdb copy retains only in-frame clones and omits some. Clonal size and the V and J genes are those of that table, whereas D and trimming came from the DNA. This sample carries just over 95,000 clones, around 80% of them seen once, and the ten largest clones take around 18%. The CDR3 totals 15 residues. Trimming cost V 2 bases and J 6 bases; bases outside gene matches: 5. Germline V gives CDR1 KGHSH, CDR2 LQKENI.

Specimen: peripheral blood. The source of this sequence is an elderly man with acute or convalescent COVID-19. The V gene is TRBV18, the J gene TRBJ2-1; 9 bases are shared with TRBD1. The chain's CDR3 is CASSPGGQGPNEQFF. Here the CDR3 DNA reads TGTGCCAGCTCACCAGGAGGACAGGGGCCCAATGAGCAGTTCTTC.